This TCR beta chain derives from a study of cytomegalovirus exposure and HLA in healthy donors. Study findings and constraints: TCR beta sequences numbering under 20,000 were associated with HLA alleles at 0.05 false discovery rate in a later analysis.

The V gene lost 7 bases and the J gene lost 2 bases, with 15 bases spanning the gap. Germline values: CDR1 SGHTA, CDR2 FQGNSA. The CDR3 is 15 residues long. Points on this clone: Its cognate antigen is unknown.

Primers for the PCR totalled 60 Vbeta and 13 Jbeta. This table comes from immunoSEQ multiplex PCR, and its TCRdb copy is limited to in-frame clones, with some not included. The sample carries about 200,000 clones, nearly 80% recorded once. The TCR sequence derives from a man between 18 and 29 years old in good health and CMV-seronegative. Sample: PBMCs. This chain uses TRBV7-2 with TRBJ1-5; no clear D. CDR3 coding DNA: TGTGCCAGCACTCCCTGGGTGGGAGGCAATCAGCCCCAGCATTTT. It is translated as CASTPWVGGNQPQHF.